This passage covers 32 T cell receptor beta chains from one sample sequenced in a study of blood T cell repertoires in COVID-19. Here immunoSEQ multiplex PCR was the method, and the copy in TCRdb shows in-frame clones only, minus some. In the table there are about 210,000 clones, approximately 86% of which are singletons. The sequenced sample was peripheral blood. The receptors derive from a man aged 55 to 70 with acute or convalescent COVID-19.

This chain uses TRBV7-2 with TRBJ1-5; 11 bases fit TRBD1. Trimming removed 5 bases from V and 8 bases from J; junction bases left unmatched: 11. The CDR3 extends over 16 amino acids. The V gene's germline CDR1 is SGHTA and CDR2 FQGNSA. This CDR3 reads CASSPTGTGGGKPQHF. CDR3 DNA sequence: TGTGCCAGCAGCCCCACCGGGACAGGGGGGGGGAAGCCCCAGCATTTT.

This clone was counted between two and nine times. The chain joins TRBV7-9 to TRBJ2-7, with a tentative D call TRBD1 (6 bases). Germline V CDR1 and CDR2: SEHNR, FQNEAQ (reference sequence). Trimming removed 1 base from V and 6 bases from J, with 7 bases in between. This CDR3 is 12 amino acids long. CDR3 sequence (DNA): TGTGCCAGCAGCTTAGGGGGGCTCGAGCAGTACTTC. As protein: CASSLGGLEQYF.

The chain recombines TRBV11-2 with TRBJ1-2; D may be TRBD1 (6 bases). V dropped 4 bases and J dropped 5 bases, with 14 bases sitting between them. This CDR3 is built from 14 residues. Germline lookup yields CDR1 SGHAT and CDR2 FQNNGV. CDR3 DNA sequence: TGTGCCAGCAGCTCGAGGACAGAGGAATATGGCTACACCTTC. Translating gives CASSSRTEEYGYTF.

The chain employs TRBV9 and TRBJ2-2; 10 positions agree with TRBD2. This CDR3 is built from 16 residues. CDR1 SGDLS and CDR2 YYNGEE come from the germline V gene. With 0 bases clipped from V and 4 bases from J, the junction kept 3 bases outside the gene matches. The CDR3 nucleotides are TGTGCCAGCAGCGTAGCTCCTAGCGGGGGCACCGGGGAGCTGTTTTTT. This encodes CASSVAPSGGTGELFF.

This clone was seen only a few times. This chain uses TRBV7-2 with TRBJ2-2; 12 positions agree with TRBD1. CDR1 and CDR2 (germline): SGHTA, FQGNSA. Trimming took 5 bases from V and 9 from J; bases not matched to a gene: 7. This CDR3 comprises 15 residues. This CDR3 reads CASSEGQGASRELFF. DNA of the CDR3: TGTGCCAGCAGCGAGGGACAGGGGGCTTCTAGGGAGCTGTTTTTT.

The CDR3 nucleotides read TGCGCCAGCAGCCAAGAGGCCACCACCAGCTCCTACGAGCAGTACTTC. This sequence encodes CASSQEATTSSYEQYF. The V call is TRBV4-3, the J call TRBJ2-7; D unresolved. CDR1 is LGHNA, CDR2 YSLEER, per germline. The CDR3 has 16 amino acids. The germline V and J ends were trimmed by 0 bases and 0 bases, with 12 bases remaining between them.

This chain uses TRBV6-5 with TRBJ1-2; D possibly corresponds to TRBD1 (5 bases). The V end lost 2 bases, the J end lost 1 base, and 11 bases lay between the germline ends. This CDR3 contains 15 residues. CDR1 is MNHEY and CDR2 is SVGAGI in the germline V gene. The CDR3 DNA is TGTGCCAGCAGTTACGGGGCAGGAATTAACTATGGCTACACCTTC. It codes for CASSYGAGINYGYTF.

The rearrangement uses TRBV28 and TRBJ1-1, with D uncertain. CDR1 MDHEN and CDR2 SYDVKM come from the germline V gene. V dropped 7 bases and J dropped 5 bases, with 5 bases sitting between them. CDR3 length: 10 amino acids. This CDR3 reads CASIRTEAFF. CDR3 bases: TGTGCCAGCATCCGGACTGAAGCTTTCTTT. Based on the CDR3 plus reference TRBV28 and TRBJ1-1, the full variable domain is DVKVTQSSRYLVKRTGEKVFLECVQDMDHENMFWYRQDPGLGLRLIYFSYDVKMKEKGDIPEGYSVSREKKERFSLILESASTNQTSMYLCASIRTEAFFGQGTRLTVV.

The table lists this clone with a count of one. The CDR3 DNA is TGTGCCAGTAATCTCGACAGAGCCTATGGCTACACCTTC. Its translation: CASNLDRAYGYTF. The chain has TRBV19 and TRBJ1-2; the D gene is possibly TRBD1 (5 bases). V was shortened by 7 bases and J by 4 bases, with 13 bases between the two germline ends. CDR3 length: 13 residues. Germline assignment: CDR1 LNHDA and CDR2 SQIVND (reference sequence).

The chain combines TRBV28 with TRBJ1-2; a possible D gene is TRBD1 (5 bases). The germline gives CDR1 MDHEN, CDR2 SYDVKM. This CDR3 spans 15 amino acids. Between the trimmed V and J ends, which lost 3 bases and 8 bases, there was a span of 19 bases. For the CDR3, the DNA is TGTGCCAGCAGTTTGGGGGGGACCGCCCGGAGAGGCTACACCTTC. Translation: CASSLGGTARRGYTF.

The CDR3 is CASRPLAGSGNTIYF. In nucleotides, the CDR3 is TGCGCCAGCAGACCCCTGGCGGGGTCTGGAAACACCATATATTTT. The rearrangement uses TRBV4-1 and TRBJ1-3, with unresolved D. This CDR3 contains 15 residues. Germline-derived CDR1 and CDR2 are MGHRA and YSYEKL. V was trimmed by 6 bases and J by 1 base, leaving 13 bases between them.

This clone came up once. This chain joins TRBV5-1 and TRBJ2-3; 9 nucleotides line up with TRBD2. CDR3 length: 15 residues. Trimming removed 3 bases from V and 3 bases from J; junction bases left unmatched: 5. Germline V lookup: CDR1 SGHRS, CDR2 YFSETQ. Here the CDR3 DNA reads TGCGCCAGCAGCTCCGCGGGGGGGCGGACAGATACGCAGTATTTT. Translated, it gives CASSSAGGRTDTQYF.

The rearrangement links TRBV5-4 to TRBJ2-7, with 7 bases matching TRBD2. The CDR3 is made up of 17 amino acids. Germline CDR1 reads SGHNT; CDR2 reads YYREEE (reference sequence). Trimming at V came to 0 bases and at J to 2 bases, leaving 11 bases not matched to a gene. CDR3 region: CASSLEMGGGGAYEQYF. The CDR3 DNA follows: TGTGCCAGCAGCTTGGAAATGGGCGGCGGGGGAGCCTACGAGCAGTACTTC.

This clone was seen only a few times. The chain recombines TRBV9 with TRBJ2-3, with TRBD2 matching 8 bases. Germline V gives CDR1 SGDLS, CDR2 YYNGEE. With V trimmed by 4 bases and J by 5 bases, 15 bases remained unmatched. The CDR3 is 17 amino acids. CDR3 in DNA: TGTGCCAGCAGCCCCCATGCCCGGGGGGGCTCCAGAGATACGCAGTATTTT. Protein product: CASSPHARGGSRDTQYF.

This clone was detected once. The chain couples TRBV6-2 or TRBV6-3 to TRBJ1-1; 8 bases line up with TRBD1. The germline CDR1 and CDR2 sequences are MNHEY and SVGEGT. The CDR3 spans 15 residues. Germline trimming cut 3 bases from V and 7 bases from J; bases unmatched to any gene: 10. The CDR3: CASSYQSRGLGEAFF. The CDR3 DNA reads as TGTGCCAGCAGTTATCAGTCCAGGGGGCTGGGTGAAGCTTTCTTT.

The chain uses TRBV5-5 and TRBJ1-1; D is uncertain. Germline CDR1 reads SGHKS; CDR2 reads YYEKEE (reference sequence). The CDR3 loop spans 15 amino acids. V was shortened by 0 bases and J by 10 bases, with 19 bases between the two germline ends. The CDR3 nucleotides are TGTGCCAGCAGCTTGGGGATGGCAGGCACCCTCGGAGCTTTCTTT. Translation gives CASSLGMAGTLGAFF.

This sequence joins TRBV6-4 and TRBJ1-6; a possible D gene is TRBD1 (6 bases). Looked up from germline, CDR1 is MRHNA and CDR2 is SNTAGT. With 8 bases removed from V and 5 bases from J, the gap between germline ends came to 19 bases. The CDR3 consists of 16 residues. The CDR3 DNA reads as TGTGCCAGCCGGATGCAGGGGAACAGCGATAATTCACCCCTCCACTTT. It codes for CASRMQGNSDNSPLHF.

This clone was counted a few times. The rearrangement uses TRBV18 and TRBJ2-3; 10 nucleotides match TRBD2. From germline, CDR1 is KGHSH and CDR2 LQKENI. CDR3 size: 17 residues. Losses at the gene ends were 4 bases for V and 4 bases for J; bases not matched to a gene: 11. CDR3 protein: CASSRSTTGTSADTQYF. For the CDR3, the DNA is TGTGCCAGCTCACGATCCACTACCGGGACTAGCGCAGATACGCAGTATTTT.

The chain joins TRBV19 to TRBJ2-7; possibly TRBD2 for D (6 bases). Germline CDR1 is LNHDA and CDR2 is SQIVND (reference sequence). V lost 5 bases and J lost 7, with 12 bases in between. The CDR3 totals 12 residues. CDR3: CASSFGTSEQYF. CDR3 in DNA: TGTGCCAGTAGTTTCGGGACTTCAGAGCAGTACTTC.

This chain uses TRBV19 with TRBJ2-1; D is possibly TRBD1 (5 bases). CDR3 length: 14 residues. V was trimmed by 6 bases and J by 4 bases, leaving 13 bases between them. Germline loops: CDR1 LNHDA, CDR2 SQIVND (reference sequence). The CDR3 region has the DNA TGTGCCAGTAGCCCGACAGCCATGTACAATGAGCAGTTCTTC. It is translated as CASSPTAMYNEQFF.

The V and J genes are TRBV20-1 and TRBJ1-1; D is undetermined. The CDR3 has 12 amino acids. V was trimmed by 3 bases and J by 3 bases, leaving 8 bases between them. Germline V lookup: CDR1 DFQATT, CDR2 SNEGSKA (reference sequence). The DNA for the CDR3 is TGCAGTGCTAGTGGAGGGTACACTGAAGCTTTCTTT. Translated, it gives CSASGGYTEAFF.

This clone was seen more than once but under ten times. This chain joins TRBV13 and TRBJ2-7, with 7 bases that match TRBD1. This CDR3 comprises 15 residues. CDR1 is PRHDT and CDR2 is FYEKMQ in the germline V gene (reference sequence). Germline trimming cut 1 base from V and 2 bases from J; bases unmatched to any gene: 5. For the CDR3, the DNA is TGTGCCAGCAGCTTAGAAGGACAGGTTCCCTACGAGCAGTACTTC. It translates to CASSLEGQVPYEQYF.

The chain employs TRBV2 and TRBJ2-2, with D unclear. The CDR3 is 13 amino acids. V was clipped by 9 bases and J by 4 bases, with 12 bases between them. Germline CDR1 and CDR2: SNHLY and FYNNEI. The CDR3 is CARAFLSTGELFF. Written as DNA, the CDR3 is TGTGCCAGGGCCTTTTTAAGCACCGGGGAGCTGTTTTTT. The full variable domain, its missing parts supplied by reference TRBV2 and TRBJ2-2, is EPEVTQTPSHQVTQMGQEVILRCVPISNHLYFYWYRQILGQKVEFLVSFYNNEISEKSEIFDDQFSVERPDGSNFTLKIRSTKLEDSAMYFCARAFLSTGELFFGEGSRLTVL.

J is TRBJ2-2 and V is TRBV20-1; D not certain. The CDR3 has 13 residues. Per germline, CDR1 DFQATT and CDR2 SNEGSKA (reference sequence). Trimming removed 3 bases from V and 9 bases from J, with 14 bases in between. Here the CDR3 DNA reads TGCAGTGCTAGTACTATAGGAGTACGGGAGCTGTTTTTT. Translated, it gives CSASTIGVRELFF.

V gene TRBV7-8 combines with J gene TRBJ1-3; possible D gene TRBD1, 5 bases. The V and J ends lost 5 bases and 0 bases respectively, with 17 bases between them. The CDR3 loop spans 17 amino acids. Germline V CDR1 and CDR2: SGHVS, FQNEAQ. The CDR3 sequence: CASSQSRGTSSGNTIYF. CDR3 in DNA: TGTGCCAGCAGCCAAAGTCGGGGGACTAGCTCTGGAAACACCATATATTTT.

Ten or more counts support this clone. The gene calls are TRBV2 and TRBJ2-7; perhaps TRBD1 as D (5 bases). The V and J ends lost 5 bases and 2 bases respectively, with 10 bases between them. Germline V CDR1 and CDR2: SNHLY, FYNNEI. CDR3 length: 13 residues. CDR3 nucleotides: TGTGCCAGCAGTAGGGGCACCACCTACGAGCAGTACTTC. This translates into CASSRGTTYEQYF.

The gene calls are TRBV6-2 or TRBV6-3 and TRBJ2-5; tentative D call: TRBD1 (6 bases). Trimming cost V 2 bases and J 4 bases, with 14 bases left between them. The CDR3 loop spans 15 amino acids. Germline V gene data show CDR1 as MNHEY and CDR2 as SVGEGT. The CDR3 is CASSYGTRRRETQYF. CDR3 bases: TGTGCCAGCAGTTACGGGACAAGGAGGAGAGAGACCCAGTACTTC.

The chain uses TRBV7-3 and TRBJ1-1; maybe TRBD1 (5 bases). This CDR3 comprises 14 residues. The germline V and J ends were trimmed by 5 bases and 11 bases, with 21 bases remaining between them. Germline CDR1 and CDR2: SGHTA and FQGTGA. CDR3 in DNA: TGTGCCAGCAGCCCCAATAGGCGGGGGGAGAGGGCTTTCTTT. It codes for CASSPNRRGERAFF.

V usage is TRBV7-2 and J usage is TRBJ2-7, with D maybe TRBD1 (6 bases). Trimming stripped 5 bases from V and 7 bases from J, with 15 bases between. CDR3 size: 13 residues. Per the germline V gene, CDR1 is SGHTA and CDR2 is FQGNSA. The DNA for the CDR3 is TGTGCCAGCAGCGTCTCAGGGGTGGGGGAGCAGTACTTC. Translation: CASSVSGVGEQYF.

The rearrangement links TRBV5-3 to TRBJ2-7, with D tentatively TRBD1 (6 bases). TRBV5-3 is an ORF, and what it does is uncertain. V was clipped by 1 base and J by 3 bases, with 17 bases between them. The CDR3 consists of 16 residues. Here the CDR3 DNA reads TGTGCCAGAAGCTTGATAAGGGGGATCAACCACTACGAGCAGTACTTC. Its protein product is CARSLIRGINHYEQYF.

The genes are TRBV20-1 and TRBJ1-2, with D unresolved. Between the trimmed V and J ends, which lost 0 bases and 8 bases, there was a span of 7 bases. Per the germline V gene, CDR1 is DFQATT and CDR2 is SNEGSKA (reference sequence). The CDR3 contains 11 residues. CDR3 in amino acids: CSAREKRGYTF. In DNA, the CDR3 is TGCAGTGCTAGAGAGAAGCGGGGCTACACCTTC.

The rearrangement uses TRBV10-2 and TRBJ1-3, with 7 nucleotides matching TRBD1. CDR1 and CDR2 from the germline V gene are WSHSY and SAAADI. J lost 0 bases, V lost 8 bases, and 7 bases had no gene match. The CDR3 contains 15 residues. This CDR3 reads CASGTTGPSGNTIYF. Here the CDR3 DNA reads TGCGCCAGCGGGACGACAGGGCCCTCTGGAAACACCATATATTTT.